The 13 T cell receptor beta chains below come from one sample, sequenced in a study of blood T cell repertoires in COVID-19. The table came from immunoSEQ multiplex PCR; TCRdb's copy has only in-frame clones and leaves some out. The sample carries about 97,000 clones, more than 70% recorded once. Sample: peripheral blood. The origin of the receptors is a human donor in a cohort sampled during active COVID-19.

This clone was seen just once. This chain connects TRBV7-2 to TRBJ2-7; D might be TRBD1 (5 bases). Germline values: CDR1 SGHTA, CDR2 FQGNSA. This CDR3 is 15 amino acids long. V shed 5 bases and J shed 0 bases, with 14 bases lying between them. The DNA for the CDR3 is TGTGCCAGCAGCATTAGCCAGGGAAACTCCTACGAGCAGTACTTC. The encoded protein is CASSISQGNSYEQYF.

This clone was seen only a few times. V and J are TRBV20-1 and TRBJ2-5; TRBD2 aligns across 9 bases. The CDR3 extends over 11 amino acids. CDR1 and CDR2 from the germline V gene are DFQATT and SNEGSKA (reference sequence). CDR3 loop: CRLAGVETQYF. Written as DNA, the CDR3 is TGCAGATTAGCGGGAGTAGAGACCCAGTACTTC.

This chain links TRBV7-3 with TRBJ2-3, with 8 bases aligning to TRBD2. V lost 5 bases, J lost 5 bases, and 0 bases stayed unmatched. The CDR3 covers 12 residues. Germline CDR1 SGHTA, CDR2 FQGTGA. The CDR3 region has the DNA TGTGCCAGCAGCCGGGAGGGAGATACGCAGTATTTT. Protein: CASSREGDTQYF. Filled out from reference TRBV7-3 and TRBJ2-3, the complete variable domain reads GAGVSQTPSNKVTEKGKYVELRCDPISGHTALYWYRQSLGQGPEFLIYFQGTGAADDSGLPNDRFFAVRPEGSVSTLKIQRTERGDSAVYLCASSREGDTQYFGPGTRLTVL.

The chain employs TRBV5-1 and TRBJ1-1, with D possibly being TRBD1 (6 bases). V shed 4 bases and J shed 6 bases, with 10 bases lying between them. Germline V gives CDR1 SGHRS, CDR2 YFSETQ. This CDR3 spans 12 amino acids. In DNA form, the CDR3 reads TGCGCCAGCAGCCCGACAGGAGCTGAAGCTTTCTTT. Its translation: CASSPTGAEAFF. Filled out from reference TRBV5-1 and TRBJ1-1, the complete variable domain reads KAGVTQTPRYLIKTRGQQVTLSCSPISGHRSVSWYQQTPGQGLQFLFEYFSETQRNKGNFPGRFSGRQFSNSRSEMNVSTLELGDSALYLCASSPTGAEAFFGQGTRLTVV.

V usage is TRBV25-1 and J usage is TRBJ1-2; weak D call: TRBD1 (5 bases). CDR3 length: 11 residues. Germline CDR1 MGHDK, CDR2 SYGVNS. Trimming pared 5 bases from V and 4 bases from J, leaving 5 bases between. The CDR3 DNA follows: TGTGCCAGCAGTCAGGGCTATGGCTACACCTTC. Protein product: CASSQGYGYTF.

V usage is TRBV9 and J usage is TRBJ1-1; weak D call: TRBD1 (6 bases). Trimming pared 4 bases from V and 4 bases from J, leaving 14 bases between. The germline CDR1 and CDR2 sequences are SGDLS and YYNGEE. The CDR3 spans 14 residues. In nucleotides, the CDR3 is TGTGCCAGCAGCCTTGCCGGGGGGCCCACTGAAGCTTTCTTT. This translates into CASSLAGGPTEAFF.

The chain combines TRBV7-9 with TRBJ1-5, with 7 bases matching TRBD1. The length of the CDR3 is 15 residues. The J segment lost 1 base and the V segment lost 5 bases, leaving 5 bases of the junction unmatched. The germline V gene encodes CDR1 SEHNR and CDR2 FQNEAQ (reference sequence). The CDR3 loop is CASSPRGSSNQPQHF. The CDR3 DNA reads TGTGCCAGCAGCCCCAGGGGGTCGAGCAATCAGCCCCAGCATTTT. The full variable domain, in which reference TRBV7-9 and TRBJ1-5 provide the parts outside the CDR3, is DTGVSQNPRHKITKRGQNVTFRCDPISEHNRLYWYRQTLGQGPEFLTYFQNEAQLEKSRLLSDRFSAERPKGSFSTLEIQRTEQGDSAMYLCASSPRGSSNQPQHFGDGTRLSIL.

V usage is TRBV20-1 and J usage is TRBJ1-6; maybe TRBD1 (6 bases). Germline V gives CDR1 DFQATT, CDR2 SNEGSKA (reference sequence). Trimming pared 3 bases from V and 0 bases from J, leaving 15 bases between. CDR3 length equals 17 residues. CDR3 region: CSASNTGQSSYNSPLHF. The CDR3 DNA sequence: TGCAGTGCTAGTAACACAGGACAGAGCTCCTATAATTCACCCCTCCACTTT.

V usage is TRBV4-3 and J usage is TRBJ1-1, with TRBD1 as a possible D gene (5 bases). The CDR3 is 14 residues long. Trimming took 0 bases from V and 8 from J, leaving 13 bases between them. Germline CDR1 reads LGHNA; CDR2 reads YSLEER. In DNA form, the CDR3 reads TGCGCCAGCAGCCAAGATAGCAGGGTGAGAGAAGCTTTCTTT. Protein sequence: CASSQDSRVREAFF.

The chain links TRBV4-3 to TRBJ1-2, with 7 bases fitting TRBD1. The CDR3 has 14 amino acids. Germline V gene lookup returns CDR1 LGHNA and CDR2 YSLEER. The trim removed 4 bases at V and 5 bases at J, leaving 7 bases unmatched. The CDR3 is CASSPGTAAYGYTF. The CDR3 bases are TGCGCCAGCAGCCCGGGGACAGCGGCATATGGCTACACCTTC.

The chain recombines TRBV6-5 with TRBJ1-1; 7 positions match TRBD1. The CDR3 sequence is 15 residues long. The germline V gene has CDR1 MNHEY and CDR2 SVGAGI. With V trimmed by 7 bases and J by 2 bases, 10 bases remained unmatched. CDR3: CASKLDRQGNTEAFF. Here the CDR3 DNA reads TGTGCCAGCAAGCTAGACAGACAGGGAAACACTGAAGCTTTCTTT.

To note about this clone: The sample carries other DNA sequences with the same CDR3. The rearrangement uses TRBV18 and TRBJ1-1, with D uncertain. Germline CDR1 and CDR2: KGHSH and LQKENI. This CDR3 spans 14 amino acids. V was shortened by 2 bases and J by 2 bases, with 9 bases between the two germline ends. CDR3 region: CASSPKERNTEAFF. CDR3 DNA: TGTGCCAGCTCACCAAAGGAGAGAAACACTGAAGCTTTCTTT.

This chain uses TRBV5-8 with TRBJ2-7; 14 bases map to TRBD2. With V trimmed by 4 bases and J by 9 bases, 9 bases remained unmatched. Germline CDR1 is SGHTS and CDR2 is YDEGEE. The CDR3 runs 15 residues. Here the CDR3 DNA reads TGTGCCAGCAGCCCTCCGGGACTAGCGGGAGTGGGGCAGTACTTC. Translated, it gives CASSPPGLAGVGQYF.